What follows describes a single T cell receptor beta chain. Seattle participants joined during active infection and were tracked over time. This sample is part of a study of blood T cell repertoires in COVID-19. Study-level background: In each case, the material was cDNA or gDNA derived from T cells, B-cell-depleted T cells, or PBMCs.

CDR1 is MGHRA, CDR2 YSYEKL, per germline. With 3 bases clipped from V and 1 base from J, the junction kept 11 bases outside the gene matches. The CDR3 loop spans 18 amino acids. Authors' processing steps: Estimation of nucleated cell counts relied on the amplification of reference gene primers. Some clones are missing from TCRdb's copy, which holds only in-frame ones; the method was immunoSEQ multiplex PCR. V, J and clone size reflect that table, while D and trimming were determined from the DNA. The sample has 330,000 or so clones; roughly nine tenths are singletons. The specimen was peripheral blood. The origin of this receptor is a woman aged 55 to 70 with COVID-19, enrolled during active disease. V gene TRBV4-1 combines with J gene TRBJ2-4; 8 nucleotides match TRBD1. As DNA, the CDR3 is TGCGCCAGCAGCCAGGGCAGGGGGCGAGAATTGGCCAAAAACATTCAGTACTTC. Its protein is CASSQGRGRELAKNIQYF.